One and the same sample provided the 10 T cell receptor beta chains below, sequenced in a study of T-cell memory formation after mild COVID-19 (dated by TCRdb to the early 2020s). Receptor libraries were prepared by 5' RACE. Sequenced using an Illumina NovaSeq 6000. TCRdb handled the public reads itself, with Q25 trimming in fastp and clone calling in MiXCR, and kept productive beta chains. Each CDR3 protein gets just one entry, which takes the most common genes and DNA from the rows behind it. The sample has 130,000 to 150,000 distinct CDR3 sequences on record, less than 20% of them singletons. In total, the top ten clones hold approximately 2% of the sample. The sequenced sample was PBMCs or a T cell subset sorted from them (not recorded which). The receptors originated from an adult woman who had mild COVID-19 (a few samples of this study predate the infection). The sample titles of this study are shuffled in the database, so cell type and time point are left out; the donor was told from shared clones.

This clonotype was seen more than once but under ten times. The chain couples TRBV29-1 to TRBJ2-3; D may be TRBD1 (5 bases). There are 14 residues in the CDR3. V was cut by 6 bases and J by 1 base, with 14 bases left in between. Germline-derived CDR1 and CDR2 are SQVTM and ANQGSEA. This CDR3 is CSVTANHGTDTQYF. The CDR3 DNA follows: TGCAGCGTGACAGCTAACCACGGCACAGATACGCAGTATTTT.

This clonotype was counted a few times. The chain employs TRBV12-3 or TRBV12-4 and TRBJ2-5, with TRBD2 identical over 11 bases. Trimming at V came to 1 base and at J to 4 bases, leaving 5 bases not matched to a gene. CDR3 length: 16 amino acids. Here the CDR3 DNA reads TGTGCCAGCAGTTTAGGTAGCGGGAGGGGAGCAGAGACCCAGTACTTC. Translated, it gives CASSLGSGRGAETQYF.

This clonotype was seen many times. CDR3 in DNA: TGTGCCAGCAGTACCCTCGGGGTTAATGGCTACACCTTC. It specifies CASSTLGVNGYTF. The chain links TRBV6-5 to TRBJ1-2; D ambiguous. This CDR3 comprises 13 residues. The germline CDR1 and CDR2 sequences are MNHEY and SVGAGI. V was pared by 5 bases and J by 6 bases, with 13 bases between.

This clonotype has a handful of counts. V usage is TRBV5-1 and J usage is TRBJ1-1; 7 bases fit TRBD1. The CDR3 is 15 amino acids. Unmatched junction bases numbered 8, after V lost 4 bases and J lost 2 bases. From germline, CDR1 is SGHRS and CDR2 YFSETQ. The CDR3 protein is CASSPLDRDNTEAFF. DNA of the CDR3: TGCGCCAGCAGCCCCCTCGACAGGGACAACACTGAAGCTTTCTTT.

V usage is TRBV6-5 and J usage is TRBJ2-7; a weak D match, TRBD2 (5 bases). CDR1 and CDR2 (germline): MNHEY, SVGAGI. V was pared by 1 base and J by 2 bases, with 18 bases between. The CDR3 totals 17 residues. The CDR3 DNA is TGTGCCAGCAGTTACTTCGACATACGCGGGCATACCTACGAGCAGTACTTC. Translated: CASSYFDIRGHTYEQYF.

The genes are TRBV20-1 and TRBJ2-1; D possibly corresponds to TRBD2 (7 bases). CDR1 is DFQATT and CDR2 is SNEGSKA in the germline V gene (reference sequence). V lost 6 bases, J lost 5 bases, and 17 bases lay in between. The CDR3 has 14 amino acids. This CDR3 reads CSAPGGRTDNEQFF. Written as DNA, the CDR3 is TGCAGTGCGCCGGGGGGCCGAACCGACAATGAGCAGTTCTTC.

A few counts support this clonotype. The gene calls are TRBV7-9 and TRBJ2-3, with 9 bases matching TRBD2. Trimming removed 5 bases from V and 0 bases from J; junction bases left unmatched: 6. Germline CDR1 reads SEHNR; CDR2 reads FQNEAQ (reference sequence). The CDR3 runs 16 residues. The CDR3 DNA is TGTGCCAGCAGCGGACCCGGGACTAGCAGCACAGATACGCAGTATTTT. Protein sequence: CASSGPGTSSTDTQYF.

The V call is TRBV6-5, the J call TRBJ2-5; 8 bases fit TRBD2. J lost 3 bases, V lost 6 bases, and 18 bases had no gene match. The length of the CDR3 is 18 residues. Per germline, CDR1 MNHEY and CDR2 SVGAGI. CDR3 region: CASSPRNLAGIGKETQYF. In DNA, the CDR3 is TGTGCCAGCAGCCCCAGGAACCTAGCGGGTATAGGAAAAGAGACCCAGTACTTC.

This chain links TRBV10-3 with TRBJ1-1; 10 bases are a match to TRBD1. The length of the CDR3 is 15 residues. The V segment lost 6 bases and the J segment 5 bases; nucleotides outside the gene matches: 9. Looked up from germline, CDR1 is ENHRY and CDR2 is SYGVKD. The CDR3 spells CAIRRAGTGETEAFF. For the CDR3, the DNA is TGTGCCATCAGGAGAGCCGGGACAGGGGAGACTGAAGCTTTCTTT.

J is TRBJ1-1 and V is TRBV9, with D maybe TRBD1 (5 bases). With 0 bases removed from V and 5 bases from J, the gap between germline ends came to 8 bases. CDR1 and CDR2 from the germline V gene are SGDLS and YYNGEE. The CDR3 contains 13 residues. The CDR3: CASSVAAGTEAFF. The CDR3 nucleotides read TGTGCCAGCAGCGTAGCTGCAGGGACTGAAGCTTTCTTT.